Given below is one T cell receptor beta chain in context. Its antigen remains unknown. From germline, CDR1 is MNHEY and CDR2 SMNVEV (reference sequence). This CDR3 has 15 amino acids. Deletions cut 2 bases from V and 0 bases from J, with 10 bases between. PCR employed 60 Vbeta and 13 Jbeta primers. Sequencing was performed with immunoSEQ multiplex PCR; in TCRdb, only in-frame clones are kept and a portion is missing. The sample carries 150,000 or so clones, just under 75% recorded once. The entry originates in a study of cytomegalovirus exposure and HLA in healthy donors. The study's findings and limits: Later analysis indicated greater clonal expansion among HLA-associated TCR beta chains than among equally common other chains.

This chain links TRBV27 with TRBJ1-2, with D tentatively TRBD1 (6 bases). This TCR derives from a young woman in good health and CMV-seronegative. Sequencing used PBMCs. The CDR3 reads CASSLGQFSNYGYTF. CDR3 sequence (DNA): TGTGCCAGCAGTTTAGGACAGTTCTCTAACTATGGCTACACCTTC.